These 28 T cell receptor beta chains came from one sample sequenced in a study of vaccination effects on CD4 cells after COVID-19. Method: immunoSEQ multiplex PCR; TCRdb's copy keeps in-frame clones and lacks some. The sample lists about 29,000 clones, roughly 74% seen once, with roughly 15% in the top ten. No antigen has been assigned to these receptors. ViraFEST expansion of antigen-specific CD4+ T cells with viral peptide pools preceded sequencing. Subsequent to a culture period of 10 to 11 days, CD4+ T cells were isolated. BNT162b2 vaccine or mRNA-1273 vaccine was given to participants in two doses. The sample in question was CD4+ T cells from PBMCs cultured with HCoV-OC43 spike peptides, obtained after COVID-19 vaccination. Subset specified: HCoV-OC43 spike overlapping peptide pool stimulation. The receptors originated from a human donor who received a COVID-19 vaccine.

V usage is TRBV7-7 and J usage is TRBJ1-1; 9 nucleotides line up with TRBD1. The CDR3 extends over 13 amino acids. V shed 1 base and J 11 bases; nucleotides not matched to a gene: 5. The germline gives CDR1 SSHAT, CDR2 FNYEAQ (reference sequence). Here the CDR3 reads CASSLGGQGSAFF. The CDR3 DNA reads as TGTGCCAGCAGCTTAGGAGGACAGGGGTCGGCTTTCTTT.

This chain links TRBV6-4 with TRBJ2-2, with D hard to call. The CDR3 has 13 residues. Germline V lookup: CDR1 MRHNA, CDR2 SNTAGT. V lost 0 bases to trimming and J lost 6 bases, with 5 bases between them. Here the CDR3 DNA reads TGTGCCAGCAGTGACTCAATCGCCGGGGAGCTGTTTTTT. Protein product: CASSDSIAGELFF.

The chain is built from TRBV5-1 and TRBJ2-3, with 9 bases that match TRBD1. V lost 4 bases, J lost 8 bases, and 14 bases stayed unmatched. This CDR3 has 16 amino acids. Germline CDR1 reads SGHRS; CDR2 reads YFSETQ. The CDR3 region has the DNA TGCGCCAGCAGCGACCGGGACAGGGCGGCACCTTCTACGCAGTATTTT. Protein sequence: CASSDRDRAAPSTQYF. The whole variable domain, filled in from reference TRBV5-1 and TRBJ2-3, reads KAGVTQTPRYLIKTRGQQVTLSCSPISGHRSVSWYQQTPGQGLQFLFEYFSETQRNKGNFPGRFSGRQFSNSRSEMNVSTLELGDSALYLCASSDRDRAAPSTQYFGPGTRLTVL.

V is TRBV5-1 and J is TRBJ2-1; a weak D match, TRBD1 (6 bases). This CDR3 is 14 amino acids long. Germline V gene sequence: CDR1 SGHRS, CDR2 YFSETQ. V was pared by 5 bases and J by 7 bases, with 16 bases between. The CDR3: CASRGALNSNEQFF. CDR3 nucleotide sequence: TGCGCCAGCAGGGGGGCCCTAAATAGTAATGAGCAGTTCTTC.

This chain joins TRBV6-5 and TRBJ2-2; no clear D. CDR1 and CDR2 (germline): MNHEY, SVGAGI. CDR3 length: 11 amino acids. The ends were cut back, 6 bases at V and 7 bases at J, with 6 bases in the middle. The CDR3 bases are TGTGCCAGCAGCAGTTTCGGGGAGCTGTTTTTT. It yields the protein CASSSFGELFF.

This clone came up a few times. The chain recombines TRBV2 with TRBJ2-3; 8 bases fit TRBD2. This CDR3 has 16 amino acids. J lost 5 bases, V lost 2 bases, and 9 bases had no gene match. In germline, CDR1 is SNHLY, CDR2 FYNNEI. CDR3 in amino acids: CASSESVSGGRDTQYF. In DNA form, the CDR3 reads TGTGCCAGCAGTGAATCGGTGAGCGGGGGTAGAGATACGCAGTATTTT.

The chain employs TRBV9 and TRBJ2-2, with 12 positions matching TRBD2. The CDR3 has 17 residues. With V trimmed by 4 bases and J by 8 bases, 12 bases remained unmatched. Germline V CDR1 and CDR2: SGDLS, YYNGEE. CDR3 residues: CASSPRSGLAGFGELFF. In nucleotides, the CDR3 is TGTGCCAGCAGCCCTCGAAGTGGACTAGCGGGGTTTGGGGAGCTGTTTTTT. Drawing the rest from reference TRBV9 and TRBJ2-2, the complete variable domain is DSGVTQTPKHLITATGQRVTLRCSPRSGDLSVYWYQQSLDQGLQFLIQYYNGEERAKGNILERFSAQQFPDLHSELNLSSLELGDSALYFCASSPRSGLAGFGELFFGEGSRLTVL.

J is TRBJ1-5 and V is TRBV15, with D unclear. The CDR3 extends over 12 amino acids. Germline V CDR1 and CDR2: LNHNV, YYDKDF (reference sequence). V lost 6 bases, J lost 0 bases, and 3 bases lay in between. The chain's CDR3 is CATRASNQPQHF. In nucleotides, the CDR3 is TGTGCCACCAGGGCTAGCAATCAGCCCCAGCATTTT. The whole variable domain, filled in from reference TRBV15 and TRBJ1-5, reads DAMVIQNPRYQVTQFGKPVTLSCSQTLNHNVMYWYQQKSSQAPKLLFHYYDKDFNNEADTPDNFQSRRPNTSFCFLDIRSPGLGDTAMYLCATRASNQPQHFGDGTRLSIL.

This clone has only a few counts. The chain employs TRBV6-5 and TRBJ1-6, with D perhaps TRBD1 (6 bases). The length of the CDR3 is 16 residues. Germline values: CDR1 MNHEY, CDR2 SVGAGI. The V end lost 2 bases, the J end lost 9 bases, and 17 bases lay between the germline ends. CDR3: CASSYANRGLGSPLHF. In nucleotides, the CDR3 is TGTGCCAGCAGTTACGCTAATCGGGGGCTCGGTTCACCCCTCCACTTT.

CDR3 sequence reads: CASSQGHSGNTIYF. As DNA, the CDR3 is TGTGCCAGCAGCCAGGGGCACTCTGGAAACACCATATATTTT. The chain carries TRBV3-1 (or the pseudogene TRBV3-2) and TRBJ1-3, with D possibly being TRBD1 (5 bases). The CDR3 is 14 amino acids. The V gene lost 3 bases and the J gene lost 0 bases, with 6 bases spanning the gap. Germline V CDR1 and CDR2: LGHDT, YNNKEL (reference sequence).

This chain uses TRBV6-5 with TRBJ2-7; 8 bases agree with TRBD2. The length of the CDR3 is 15 residues. Germline V gene sequence: CDR1 MNHEY, CDR2 SVGAGI. Trimming removed 9 bases from V and 5 bases from J; junction bases left unmatched: 15. Here the CDR3 DNA reads TGTGCCAGTTCCCCGGGGGGGGGAATTCAGAACGAGCAGTACTTC. It encodes CASSPGGGIQNEQYF.

The gene calls are TRBV5-1 and TRBJ1-3; no clear D gene. CDR3 length equals 14 residues. V dropped 4 bases and J dropped 3 bases, with 11 bases sitting between them. Germline values: CDR1 SGHRS, CDR2 YFSETQ. CDR3 nucleotides: TGCGCCAGCAGCGCGGGTGTCGGTGGAAACACCATATATTTT. This translates into CASSAGVGGNTIYF.

V is TRBV7-9 and J is TRBJ1-6; D is unclear. CDR1 is SEHNR, CDR2 FQNEAQ, per germline (reference sequence). The CDR3 covers 14 residues. The ends were cut back, 1 base at V and 7 bases at J, with 8 bases in the middle. The CDR3 region has the DNA TGTGCCAGCAGCTTAGGGCAGAAGAATTCACCCCTCCACTTT. Protein: CASSLGQKNSPLHF.

This sequence joins TRBV3-1 (or the pseudogene TRBV3-2) and TRBJ2-2; D is unresolved. Trimming stripped 2 bases from V and 3 bases from J, with 4 bases between. Per germline, CDR1 LGHDT and CDR2 YNNKEL (reference sequence). This CDR3 spans 13 amino acids. The CDR3 spells CASSQTDTGELFF. The CDR3 DNA reads TGTGCCAGCAGCCAAACCGACACCGGGGAGCTGTTTTTT.

The rearrangement uses TRBV7-8 and TRBJ2-1, with TRBD2 matching 9 bases. The CDR3 sequence is 16 residues long. J gave up 6 bases and V 1 base, and 7 bases lay outside the gene matches. Germline-derived CDR1 and CDR2 are SGHVS and FQNEAQ. This CDR3 reads CASSLEGRGGLNEQFF. The DNA for the CDR3 is TGTGCCAGCAGCTTAGAAGGGCGGGGGGGCCTCAATGAGCAGTTCTTC.

This sequence joins TRBV5-4 and TRBJ1-1; D is undetermined. Germline V gene sequence: CDR1 SGHNT, CDR2 YYREEE (reference sequence). Trimming took off 4 bases at V and 0 bases at J, with 13 bases between the two ends. The CDR3 runs to 15 residues. The CDR3 loop reads CASSPSTLMNTEAFF. CDR3 DNA: TGTGCCAGCAGCCCATCCACCCTAATGAACACTGAAGCTTTCTTT. Variable domain in full (rest from reference TRBV5-4 and TRBJ1-1): ETGVTQSPTHLIKTRGQQVTLRCSSQSGHNTVSWYQQALGQGPQFIFQYYREEENGRGNFPPRFSGLQFPNYSSELNVNALELDDSALYLCASSPSTLMNTEAFFGQGTRLTVV.

This chain links TRBV28 with TRBJ1-5; 7 nucleotides align to TRBD1. The V segment lost 4 bases and the J segment 2 bases; nucleotides outside the gene matches: 5. This CDR3 is 15 amino acids long. Per the germline V gene, CDR1 is MDHEN and CDR2 is SYDVKM. CDR3 amino acids: CASSYTGVGNQPQHF. For the CDR3, the DNA is TGTGCCAGCAGTTACACAGGGGTAGGCAATCAGCCCCAGCATTTT.

This chain connects TRBV18 to TRBJ2-2, with no clear D. This CDR3 has 12 residues. Trimming stripped 1 base from V and 7 bases from J, with 4 bases between. The germline CDR1 and CDR2 sequences are KGHSH and LQKENI. The CDR3 bases are TGTGCCAGCTCACCACGTGGCGGGGAGCTGTTTTTT. Its translation is CASSPRGGELFF.

This clone has more than one count but fewer than ten. The genes are TRBV5-4 and TRBJ2-7, with TRBD1 identical over 12 bases. Germline loops: CDR1 SGHNT, CDR2 YYREEE (reference sequence). Germline trimming cut 4 bases from V and 5 bases from J; bases unmatched to any gene: 7. CDR3 length: 15 amino acids. This CDR3 is CASSRRDRGRNEQYF. In nucleotides, the CDR3 is TGTGCCAGCAGCAGGCGGGACAGGGGGCGCAACGAGCAGTACTTC.

The chain is built from TRBV11-2 and TRBJ2-2, with 8 bases aligning to TRBD1. The trim removed 7 bases at V and 0 bases at J, leaving 7 bases unmatched. The V gene's germline CDR1 is SGHAT and CDR2 FQNNGV. The CDR3 extends over 16 amino acids. CDR3 region: CASTGQGLANTGELFF. The CDR3 DNA reads TGTGCCAGCACCGGACAGGGATTAGCGAACACCGGGGAGCTGTTTTTT.

CDR3 coding DNA: TGTGCCATCAGTGATCCAGCGGCGAACGCGAACACCGGGGAGCTGTTTTTT. This gives the protein CAISDPAANANTGELFF. The chain has TRBV10-3 and TRBJ2-2; perhaps TRBD2 as D (5 bases). This CDR3 has 17 residues. The V end was cut by 3 bases, the J end by 0 bases, with 14 bases between. CDR1 ENHRY and CDR2 SYGVKD come from the germline V gene.

This rearrangement joins TRBV10-1 to TRBJ2-3, with a weak D call TRBD2 (5 bases). The CDR3 contains 13 residues. V dropped 5 bases and J dropped 1 base, with 7 bases sitting between them. CDR1 and CDR2 (germline): WNHNN, SYGVQD (reference sequence). The CDR3 is CASSRGGTDTQYF. CDR3 bases: TGCGCCAGCAGTCGGGGAGGCACAGATACGCAGTATTTT.

The chain couples TRBV11-3 to TRBJ2-2; D perhaps matches TRBD1 (6 bases). Trimming removed 4 bases from V and 2 bases from J, with 11 bases in between. The CDR3 runs 15 residues. Germline V lookup: CDR1 SGHNT, CDR2 YENEEA. In DNA, the CDR3 is TGTGCCAGCAGCTCTTGGACAGCTAACACCGGGGAGCTGTTTTTT. Translation gives CASSSWTANTGELFF.

This chain uses TRBV5-4 with TRBJ2-3, with 7 bases matching TRBD2. Germline lookup yields CDR1 SGHNT and CDR2 YYREEE (reference sequence). The CDR3 runs to 16 residues. V gave up 0 bases and J gave up 0 bases; unmatched junction bases: 4. The CDR3 nucleotides are TGTGCCAGCAGCTTGGCTAGCGGAGTTAGCACAGATACGCAGTATTTT. Encoded protein: CASSLASGVSTDTQYF.

The gene calls are TRBV10-3 and TRBJ2-7; 8 positions match TRBD2. V lost 2 bases, J lost 5 bases, and 8 bases stayed unmatched. CDR1 is ENHRY, CDR2 SYGVKD, per germline. CDR3 length equals 15 residues. The CDR3 sequence is CAISERTGGRDEQYF. The CDR3 region has the DNA TGTGCCATCAGTGAGAGGACGGGGGGGCGGGACGAGCAGTACTTC.

V gene TRBV7-6 combines with J gene TRBJ2-7; TRBD2 matches 10 bases. Trimming took 5 bases from V and 8 from J; bases not matched to a gene: 15. Germline CDR1 is SGHVS and CDR2 is FNYEAQ. CDR3 length: 16 amino acids. CDR3 protein: CASSSGGSGRNFQQYF. In DNA form, the CDR3 reads TGTGCCAGCAGCAGCGGGGGTAGCGGGAGGAACTTCCAGCAGTACTTC.

The rearrangement joins TRBV10-3 to TRBJ2-1, with 10 bases lining up with TRBD2. Germline-derived CDR1 and CDR2 are ENHRY and SYGVKD. This CDR3 region has 17 residues. Trimming at V came to 11 bases and at J to 2 bases, leaving 15 bases not matched to a gene. The CDR3 DNA follows: TGTGCCTCGAAGGGCGGGGGACTAGCGTTAACCTACAATGAGCAGTTCTTC. Translated, it gives CASKGGGLALTYNEQFF.

The rearrangement joins TRBV6-5 to TRBJ1-4; no definite D call. This CDR3 contains 12 residues. V gave up 6 bases and J gave up 8 bases, with 10 bases separating them. The germline V gene has CDR1 MNHEY and CDR2 SVGAGI. The CDR3 sequence: CASRRAGEKLFF. CDR3 sequence (DNA): TGTGCCAGCAGACGGGCAGGCGAAAAACTGTTTTTT.